A single sample is the source of the 5 T cell receptor beta chains below, sequenced in a study of T cells after yellow fever vaccination. A single record per CDR3 protein comes from TCRdb applying MiXCR to the 5' RACE reads. Altogether fewer than 650,000 distinct CDR3 sequences are present, around a fifth being singletons, with the ten largest covering 16%. The specimen was PBMCs, collected roughly 20 days after the first yellow fever vaccination. The receptors come from a man in his late teens or twenties who received the YFV17D yellow fever vaccine.

This clonotype was seen many times. The genes are TRBV7-3 and TRBJ2-1, with 7 bases that match TRBD2. The CDR3 is 16 amino acids. Germline CDR1 is SGHTA and CDR2 is FQGTGA. V shed 0 bases, J shed 6 bases, and the junction held 8 bases outside the gene matches. CDR3 nucleotide sequence: TGTGCCAGCAGCTTAACGGGGGGGTCCTCGTCCAATGAGCAGTTCTTC. Its translation is CASSLTGGSSSNEQFF.

This clonotype has a handful of counts. This rearrangement joins TRBV7-9 to TRBJ1-1, with D perhaps matching TRBD1 (6 bases). Germline V lookup: CDR1 SEHNR, CDR2 FQNEAQ (reference sequence). V gave up 2 bases and J gave up 4 bases, with 11 bases separating them. The CDR3 has 14 residues. CDR3 in DNA: TGTGCCAGCAGCTTACCGGGGGCTAGCACTGAAGCTTTCTTT. Amino acids: CASSLPGASTEAFF.

The rearrangement links TRBV24-1 to TRBJ1-5, with D unclear. The ends were cut back, 4 bases at V and 2 bases at J, with 8 bases in the middle. The length of the CDR3 is 14 residues. Germline V CDR1 and CDR2: KGHDR, SFDVKD. The CDR3 DNA reads TGTGCCACCAGTGACCCCGGGGGCAATCAGCCCCAGCATTTT. As protein: CATSDPGGNQPQHF.

This clonotype was detected only a few times. The chain recombines TRBV28 with TRBJ2-6; the match to TRBD1 covers 8 bases. With V trimmed by 1 base and J by 3 bases, 5 bases remained unmatched. The CDR3 totals 17 residues. The V gene's germline CDR1 is MDHEN and CDR2 SYDVKM. CDR3 DNA: TGTGCCAGCAGTTTATCCAGGGGGCGAAATGGGGCCAACGTCCTGACTTTC. Translated, it gives CASSLSRGRNGANVLTF.

The rearrangement joins TRBV28 to TRBJ1-2; TRBD1 aligns across 7 bases. Germline loops: CDR1 MDHEN, CDR2 SYDVKM. The CDR3 is 13 residues long. Trimming removed 7 bases from V and 4 bases from J; junction bases left unmatched: 6. Here the CDR3 DNA reads TGTGCCAGCACGCCGGGACAGACCTATGGCTACACCTTC. This encodes CASTPGQTYGYTF.